A single sample is the source of the 7 T cell receptor beta chains below, sequenced in a study of blood T cell repertoires in COVID-19. This table comes from immunoSEQ multiplex PCR, and its TCRdb copy is limited to in-frame clones, with some not included. The sample carries over 120,000 clones, about 76% recorded once. The sample comprised peripheral blood. The origin of the receptors is a human donor in a cohort sampled during active COVID-19.

CDR3 protein: CASSLNDRVVNEQFF. CDR3 in DNA: TGTGCCAGCAGCCTCAACGACAGGGTGGTCAATGAGCAGTTCTTC. The chain uses TRBV7-2 and TRBJ2-1, with 7 positions matching TRBD1. This CDR3 region has 15 residues. CDR1 and CDR2 (germline): SGHTA, FQGNSA. The J segment lost 6 bases and the V segment lost 5 bases, leaving 10 bases of the junction unmatched. The variable domain in full, completed from reference TRBV7-2 and TRBJ2-1, reads GAGVSQSPSNKVTEKGKDVELRCDPISGHTALYWYRQSLGQGLEFLIYFQGNSAPDKSGLPSDRFSAERTGGSVSTLTIQRTQQEDSAVYLCASSLNDRVVNEQFFGPGTRLTVL.

CDR3 nucleotide sequence: TGTGCCAGCAGCCGGGCAGGGTACACTGAAGCTTTCTTT. It specifies CASSRAGYTEAFF. This sequence joins TRBV16 and TRBJ1-1; D might be TRBD1 (5 bases). Trimming pared 4 bases from V and 3 bases from J, leaving 9 bases between. Germline assignment: CDR1 KGHSY and CDR2 FQNENV. The CDR3 consists of 13 residues.

This chain connects TRBV29-1 to TRBJ2-2, with TRBD1 identical over 8 bases. The CDR3 is made up of 13 amino acids. Per the germline V gene, CDR1 is SQVTM and CDR2 is ANQGSEA. After removal of 6 bases from V and 1 base from J, the junction contained 1 base not matched to a gene. In DNA form, the CDR3 reads TGCAGCGTAGGACAGGGGAACACCGGGGAGCTGTTTTTT. Translated, it gives CSVGQGNTGELFF.

This chain joins TRBV6-6 and TRBJ1-5, with TRBD1 matching over 10 bases. V lost 8 bases, J lost 0 bases, and 4 bases stayed unmatched. The length of the CDR3 is 15 residues. The germline V gene has CDR1 MNHNY and CDR2 SVGAGI (reference sequence). CDR3 loop: CASSDRGNSNQPQHF. The CDR3 bases are TGTGCCAGCTCGGACAGGGGGAATAGCAATCAGCCCCAGCATTTT.

This chain links TRBV28 with TRBJ2-7; 12 bases line up with TRBD1. There are 16 residues in the CDR3. J was trimmed by 6 bases and V by 2 bases; bases with no gene match: 8. Germline V CDR1 and CDR2: MDHEN, SYDVKM. Written as DNA, the CDR3 is TGTGCCAGCAGTTTAGGGGGGACAGGGGGCATTCGCGAGCAGTACTTC. It codes for CASSLGGTGGIREQYF.

V usage is TRBV7-2 and J usage is TRBJ2-7, with D perhaps TRBD1 (5 bases). The CDR3 is made up of 13 amino acids. Trimming cost V 3 bases and J 6 bases, with 12 bases left between them. Germline V lookup: CDR1 SGHTA, CDR2 FQGNSA. Here the CDR3 DNA reads TGTGCCAGCAGCTTTGACAGATTGAGCGAGCAGTACTTC. This gives the protein CASSFDRLSEQYF. Combining the CDR3 with reference TRBV7-2 and TRBJ2-7 gives the whole variable domain GAGVSQSPSNKVTEKGKDVELRCDPISGHTALYWYRQSLGQGLEFLIYFQGNSAPDKSGLPSDRFSAERTGGSVSTLTIQRTQQEDSAVYLCASSFDRLSEQYFGPGTRLTVT.

The rearrangement joins TRBV28 to TRBJ1-5; D unclear. Trimming removed 8 bases at V and 4 bases at J, with 15 bases between. This CDR3 has 14 residues. The V gene's germline CDR1 is MDHEN and CDR2 SYDVKM. Here the CDR3 DNA reads TGTGCCAGCTCCCCGCGGGGTTCTAATCAGCCCCAGCATTTT. It yields the protein CASSPRGSNQPQHF.